These 22 T cell receptor beta chains came from one sample sequenced in a study of shared clonotypes between healthy human individuals (TCRdb year 2020). Libraries were made using the immunoSEQ multiplex PCR assay. Drawn from immuneACCESS, this table holds only the in-frame rearrangements with V and J called that TCRdb kept. Clones are partly lost; checked studies trace under half to an unresolved V gene and leave the rest unexplained. The sample data list roughly 1,100,000 clones, and about 76% of these were observed just once. 1.4% to 1.5% of the sample goes to the ten largest clones. Source material: memory CD4+ T cells sorted from blood. The sample's cell subset or site label is to be understood as: CD45RA-negative fraction. All receptors derive from a man between 18 and 35 years old in good health.

The gene calls are TRBV28 and TRBJ2-4, with a possible D match to TRBD1 (5 bases). The CDR3 runs to 18 residues. Germline V gene data show CDR1 as MDHEN and CDR2 as SYDVKM. V lost 6 bases to trimming and J lost 6 bases, with 27 bases between them. CDR3 amino acids: CASRTQYNTGQELNIQYF. The CDR3 DNA is TGTGCCAGCAGAACCCAATATAACACAGGTCAAGAGCTAAACATTCAGTACTTC. Full variable domain (remainder filled in from reference TRBV28 and TRBJ2-4): DVKVTQSSRYLVKRTGEKVFLECVQDMDHENMFWYRQDPGLGLRLIYFSYDVKMKEKGDIPEGYSVSREKKERFSLILESASTNQTSMYLCASRTQYNTGQELNIQYFGAGTRLSVL.

This clone was counted ten times or more. The V and J genes are TRBV7-2 and TRBJ2-3, with TRBD2 matching 13 bases. Germline-derived CDR1 and CDR2 are SGHTA and FQGNSA. The CDR3 has 16 residues. V was pared by 5 bases and J by 5 bases, with 7 bases of the junction left unmatched. CDR3 in DNA: TGTGCCAGCAGCCCCGGGACTAGCGGGATGGGAGATACGCAGTATTTT. This sequence encodes CASSPGTSGMGDTQYF.

CDR3 in DNA: TGTGCCAGTAGTCTATTCAGGGGGCGATCCTACAATGAGCAGTTCTTC. Its protein product is CASSLFRGRSYNEQFF. The chain has TRBV19 and TRBJ2-1; 8 nucleotides match TRBD1. This CDR3 spans 16 amino acids. Germline lookup yields CDR1 LNHDA and CDR2 SQIVND (reference sequence). After removal of 5 bases from V and 1 base from J, the junction contained 7 bases not matched to a gene.

V and J are TRBV19 and TRBJ1-5; 11 nucleotides line up with TRBD1. V lost 6 bases, J lost 6 bases, and 7 bases stayed unmatched. The CDR3 has 15 residues. Germline CDR1 LNHDA, CDR2 SQIVND (reference sequence). CDR3 bases: TGTGCCAGTAGGGGGACAGGGGGTTACATTCAGCCCCAGCATTTT. Encoded protein: CASRGTGGYIQPQHF.

This clone showed up many times. This rearrangement joins TRBV27 to TRBJ2-5, with D possibly being TRBD2 (5 bases). The CDR3 is 13 amino acids. Germline values: CDR1 MNHEY, CDR2 SMNVEV (reference sequence). V lost 3 bases and J 3 bases, leaving 8 bases between the germline ends. The CDR3 sequence: CASSFSSEETQYF. CDR3 in DNA: TGTGCCAGCAGTTTTAGTAGCGAAGAGACCCAGTACTTC.

The chain employs TRBV5-4 and TRBJ1-2; the D is unclear. The CDR3 totals 17 residues. Germline assignment: CDR1 SGHNT and CDR2 YYREEE (reference sequence). The ends were cut back, 0 bases at V and 3 bases at J, with 18 bases in the middle. CDR3 coding DNA: TGTGCCAGCAGCTTGGAGAGAGAACTAGGCGGGGACTATGGCTACACCTTC. Translation: CASSLERELGGDYGYTF.

This chain joins TRBV2 and TRBJ1-1; no firm D call. The germline V gene encodes CDR1 SNHLY and CDR2 FYNNEI. V was trimmed by 6 bases and J by 7 bases, leaving 12 bases between them. The CDR3 covers 12 residues. The CDR3 sequence is CASSRGNFEAFF. In nucleotides, the CDR3 is TGTGCCAGCAGCAGAGGGAATTTTGAAGCTTTCTTT.

This clone was seen once. V gene TRBV5-6 combines with J gene TRBJ1-2; D is unresolved. The CDR3 length is 14 residues. The germline gives CDR1 SGHDT, CDR2 YYEEEE. The V and J ends lost 4 bases and 7 bases respectively, with 17 bases between them. The chain's CDR3 is CASSPPGKRGGYTF. The CDR3 DNA follows: TGTGCCAGCAGCCCTCCGGGGAAACGTGGTGGCTACACCTTC. Using reference TRBV5-6 and TRBJ1-2 for the parts outside the CDR3, the full variable domain is DAGVTQSPTHLIKTRGQQVTLRCSPKSGHDTVSWYQQALGQGPQFIFQYYEEEERQRGNFPDRFSGHQFPNYSSELNVNALLLGDSALYLCASSPPGKRGGYTFGSGTRLTVV.

This clone has a handful of counts. The rearrangement links TRBV2 to TRBJ2-5; D possibly corresponds to TRBD1 (5 bases). This CDR3 comprises 14 residues. The ends were cut back, 6 bases at V and 1 base at J, with 12 bases in the middle. Per germline, CDR1 SNHLY and CDR2 FYNNEI. CDR3 in DNA: TGTGCCAGCAGACCCGACAGATCCCAAGAGACCCAGTACTTC. Its protein is CASRPDRSQETQYF. Variable domain in full (rest from reference TRBV2 and TRBJ2-5): EPEVTQTPSHQVTQMGQEVILRCVPISNHLYFYWYRQILGQKVEFLVSFYNNEISEKSEIFDDQFSVERPDGSNFTLKIRSTKLEDSAMYFCASRPDRSQETQYFGPGTRLLVL.

This clone was recorded many times. The genes are TRBV7-9 and TRBJ1-1, with 7 bases aligning to TRBD1. J lost 10 bases, V lost 5 bases, and 4 bases had no gene match. Germline CDR1 is SEHNR and CDR2 is FQNEAQ (reference sequence). The CDR3 contains 11 residues. The CDR3 nucleotides read TGTGCCAGCAGCATCCAGGGGGGAGCTTTCTTT. Translation gives CASSIQGGAFF. The complete variable domain, with remaining parts taken from reference TRBV7-9 and TRBJ1-1, reads DTGVSQNPRHKITKRGQNVTFRCDPISEHNRLYWYRQTLGQGPEFLTYFQNEAQLEKSRLLSDRFSAERPKGSFSTLEIQRTEQGDSAMYLCASSIQGGAFFGQGTRLTVV.

This clone occurred a few times. The rearrangement joins TRBV10-1 to TRBJ1-6; 7 nucleotides agree with TRBD1. J lost 8 bases, V lost 5 bases, and 6 bases had no gene match. Germline V gene sequence: CDR1 WNHNN, CDR2 SYGVQD (reference sequence). The CDR3 runs to 14 residues. CDR3 bases: TGCGCCAGCAGTCCCGGGACAGCATATTCACCCCTCCACTTT. Translated: CASSPGTAYSPLHF.

In nucleotides, the CDR3 is TGCGCCAGCAGCCACGGACAGGGCAGCTCCTACGAGCAGTACTTC. This codes for CASSHGQGSSYEQYF. V gene TRBV5-1 combines with J gene TRBJ2-7; 8 nucleotides agree with TRBD1. Germline V CDR1 and CDR2: SGHRS, YFSETQ. CDR3 length equals 15 residues. Trimming cost V 4 bases and J 0 bases; bases outside gene matches: 6.

This chain uses TRBV6-1 with TRBJ1-5, with a weak D call TRBD1 (5 bases). Looked up from germline, CDR1 is MNHNS and CDR2 is SASEGT. The V gene lost 6 bases and the J gene lost 9 bases, with 15 bases spanning the gap. This CDR3 is built from 13 residues. DNA of the CDR3: TGTGCCAGCAGACCGAGGGGTGAGGGGCCCCAGCATTTT. It translates to CASRPRGEGPQHF.

The V and J genes are TRBV6-5 and TRBJ1-1; no reliable D call. This CDR3 is built from 15 residues. The V gene's germline CDR1 is MNHEY and CDR2 SVGAGI. Trimming cost V 0 bases and J 0 bases, with 8 bases left between them. The CDR3 DNA follows: TGTGCCAGCAGTTACTCGACACGGGTGAACACTGAAGCTTTCTTT. Its translation: CASSYSTRVNTEAFF.

V usage is TRBV29-1 and J usage is TRBJ2-3, with no clear D. In germline, CDR1 is SQVTM, CDR2 ANQGSEA. The CDR3 contains 13 residues. V lost 3 bases and J lost 2, with 9 bases in between. The CDR3 DNA reads TGCAGCGTTGAGGGATCCGACACAGATACGCAGTATTTT. Its translation: CSVEGSDTDTQYF.

Comments on this clone: A much larger clone sits a single nucleotide away, making a read error possible. The chain has TRBV5-6 and TRBJ1-1; 7 bases match TRBD1. Germline CDR1 SGHDT, CDR2 YYEEEE. V lost 3 bases to trimming and J lost 0 bases; unmatched junction nucleotides: 2. CDR3 length equals 14 residues. CDR3 residues: CASSSGQMNTEAFF. CDR3 nucleotide sequence: TGTGCCAGCAGCTCGGGACAGATGAACACTGAAGCTTTCTTT. The full variable domain, rest sourced from reference TRBV5-6 and TRBJ1-1, is DAGVTQSPTHLIKTRGQQVTLRCSPKSGHDTVSWYQQALGQGPQFIFQYYEEEERQRGNFPDRFSGHQFPNYSSELNVNALLLGDSALYLCASSSGQMNTEAFFGQGTRLTVV.

V and J are TRBV6-5 and TRBJ2-2; D is unclear. CDR3 length equals 14 residues. Trimming took off 8 bases at V and 2 bases at J, with 12 bases between the two ends. Germline assignment: CDR1 MNHEY and CDR2 SVGAGI. CDR3 bases: TGTGCCAGCGGAAGCGCCCTAAACACCGGGGAGCTGTTTTTT. Encoded protein: CASGSALNTGELFF.

This sequence joins TRBV2 and TRBJ2-5, with a weak D call TRBD1 (5 bases). Near its end, the DNA agrees better with TRBJ2-7, so the J call may be wrong. CDR3 length equals 12 residues. In germline, CDR1 is SNHLY, CDR2 FYNNEI. The CDR3 region has the DNA TGTGCCAGCAGTGTGACAGCCCACGAGCAGTACTTC. Translated, it gives CASSVTAHEQYF.

The chain joins TRBV11-2 to TRBJ2-7; maybe TRBD1 (5 bases). V dropped 3 bases and J dropped 4 bases, with 13 bases sitting between them. Germline values: CDR1 SGHAT, CDR2 FQNNGV. This CDR3 comprises 14 residues. Written as DNA, the CDR3 is TGTGCCAGCAGCTTTACAGGAGACTTGTACGAGCAGTACTTC. Translation gives CASSFTGDLYEQYF.

The gene calls are TRBV11-2 and TRBJ2-7; TRBD2 matches 8 bases. Germline trimming cut 5 bases from V and 10 bases from J; bases unmatched to any gene: 13. Germline CDR1 SGHAT, CDR2 FQNNGV. The CDR3 has 14 residues. The CDR3 loop is CASSPAGAGGQQYF. In nucleotides, the CDR3 is TGTGCCAGCAGCCCAGCGGGGGCGGGGGGTCAACAGTACTTC.

This rearrangement joins TRBV28 to TRBJ2-1, with 9 bases aligning to TRBD2. Trimming at V came to 5 bases and at J to 0 bases, leaving 5 bases not matched to a gene. The germline V gene encodes CDR1 MDHEN and CDR2 SYDVKM. CDR3 size: 16 residues. This CDR3 is CASSPLSGSSYNEQFF. In DNA form, the CDR3 reads TGTGCCAGCAGTCCACTTAGCGGGAGCTCCTACAATGAGCAGTTCTTC.

A note on this clone: This specimen includes other DNA sequences encoding the same CDR3. The chain is built from TRBV29-1 and TRBJ2-5; a weak D match, TRBD2 (6 bases). This CDR3 contains 12 residues. V was cut by 6 bases and J by 5 bases, with 13 bases left in between. Germline lookup yields CDR1 SQVTM and CDR2 ANQGSEA. This chain's CDR3 is CSVRGGAETQYF. The CDR3, as DNA: TGCAGCGTCCGCGGCGGGGCGGAGACCCAGTACTTC.